This entry lists 3 T cell receptor beta chains sequenced from one sample in a study of patients and donors after allogeneic stem cell transplantation. TCRdb passed the RT-PCR reads through MiXCR, listing each CDR3 protein once. Of over 400,000 distinct CDR3 sequences in the sample, approximately 16% were seen once. Sequencing was carried out using blood, either unsorted or a sorted T cell fraction (not recorded which). These receptor sequences come from a human donor who was either an allogeneic HSCT recipient or a stem cell or donor lymphocyte infusion donor (not recorded which). It is not recorded whose cells these are; they may come from a transplant donor.

The genes are TRBV18 and TRBJ1-5; D remains ambiguous. Looked up from germline, CDR1 is KGHSH and CDR2 is LQKENI. V lost 3 bases, J lost 7 bases, and 10 bases lay in between. There are 13 residues in the CDR3. The CDR3 bases are TGTGCCAGCTCACCGCCCCGGGGACAGCCCCAGCATTTT. It is translated as CASSPPRGQPQHF.

The chain joins TRBV15 to TRBJ1-2, with D possibly TRBD1 on 5 matching bases. The CDR3 sequence is 14 residues long. Per germline, CDR1 LNHNV and CDR2 YYDKDF (reference sequence). Trimming removed 5 bases at V and 4 bases at J, with 14 bases between. This CDR3 reads CATSGSGQAYGYTF. CDR3 coding DNA: TGTGCCACCAGCGGAAGTGGACAAGCCTATGGCTACACCTTC.

The rearrangement joins TRBV12-3 or TRBV12-4 to TRBJ2-3, with no clear D. This CDR3 is 16 amino acids long. V was pared by 5 bases and J by 0 bases, with 15 bases between. CDR3 region: CASSPQRRASTDTQYF. The CDR3 nucleotides are TGTGCCAGCAGTCCCCAACGCAGAGCTAGCACAGATACGCAGTATTTT.